The rows below give T cell receptor beta chains drawn from one sample of a study of blood T cell repertoires in COVID-19. Clones were sequenced by immunoSEQ multiplex PCR, and TCRdb holds only the in-frame ones, with some missing. The top ten hold around 55% of the sample, which has about 25,000 clones, around 85% seen once. The sample consisted of peripheral blood. The source of these receptors is a middle-aged man with active or convalescent COVID-19. The CDR3 runs from the conserved cysteine through the conserved F or W. The order of the fields is J gene, CDR3 length, V gene, CDR3 protein.

TRBJ1-6 14 TRBV3-1/TRBV3-2 CASSQGAGDSPLHF
TRBJ2-5 15 TRBV25-1 CASRAGLAGRETQYF
TRBJ2-3 15 TRBV18 CASSRGTVSTDTQYF
TRBJ2-1 15 TRBV28 CASRVYGTGGNEQFF
TRBJ2-5 12 TRBV6-6 CASSLALETQYF
TRBJ2-1 14 TRBV27 CASRTGSSYNEQFF
TRBJ1-6 15 TRBV3-1/TRBV3-2 CASSQGSGWDSPLHF
TRBJ2-3 15 TRBV10-2 CASSELTTLTDTQYF
TRBJ2-4 13 TRBV6-5 CASSNGLGNIQYF
TRBJ2-2 15 TRBV7-9 CASSFGQLEAGELFF
TRBJ2-1 14 TRBV11-2 CASSLGPGTTEQFF
TRBJ1-6 13 TRBV7-9 CASSLAQDSPLHF
TRBJ2-7 13 TRBV11-2 CASSLVWENEQYF
TRBJ2-1 13 TRBV2 CASASSLGDEQFF
TRBJ1-1 13 TRBV29-1 CSVQGTGRVRAFF
TRBJ2-2 13 TRBV9 CASSPAPEGELFF
TRBJ1-5 16 TRBV18 CASSPGGERGNQPQHF
TRBJ2-1 15 TRBV24-1 CATSHDPQGYNEQFF
TRBJ2-7 12 TRBV5-1 CASSLQGGEQYF
TRBJ1-1 14 TRBV3-1/TRBV3-2 CASSQFRGQGQAFF
TRBJ2-5 16 TRBV3-1/TRBV3-2 CASSPGTAIVQETQYF
TRBJ1-4 12 TRBV12-5 CASGVANEKLFF
TRBJ2-7 12 TRBV11-1 CASSQRDYEQYF
TRBJ1-2 14 TRBV30 CAWRDLTGSYGYTF
TRBJ2-7 14 TRBV16 CASSLTGFSYEQYF
TRBJ2-3 17 TRBV5-1 CASSSDTWILSTDTQYF
TRBJ2-7 14 TRBV6-5 CASSRSTSFYEQYF
TRBJ1-5 16 TRBV7-2 CASSLGGWGETQPQHF
TRBJ2-7 14 TRBV7-2 CASSFRQGADEQYF
TRBJ1-4 16 TRBV18 CASSLWTGSLGEKLFF
TRBJ2-1 12 TRBV28 CASSPQGNEQFF
TRBJ2-3 13 TRBV29-1 CSVETGTIDTQYF
TRBJ2-6 18 TRBV7-9 CASSQEREGRPGANVLTF
TRBJ2-1 16 TRBV2 CASRGWGAGSYNEQFF
TRBJ2-7 15 TRBV4-1 CASRLGTGRNYEQYF
TRBJ2-5 13 TRBV15 CATSRRSGETQYF
TRBJ2-7 16 TRBV11-2 CASIRYGETGRMGQYF